This TCR beta chain appears in the sequencing data of a study of PD-1 blockade in classical Hodgkin lymphoma. Findings and limits, study-wide: Nivolumab starters within 1 year of ASCT were excluded.

All patients experienced relapse after autologous stem cell transplantation, and brentuximab vedotin exposure was variable. Best responses were complete response, partial response or progressive disease. Regarding this clone: Its target is not known.

Profiled with immunoSEQ multiplex PCR; TCRdb holds only in-frame clones, not every one. This sample yields 84,000 or so clones, of which about 93% are seen a single time; about 2.7% belongs to the top ten. V was pared by 3 bases and J by 4 bases, with 6 bases between. This CDR3 contains 12 residues. Germline lookup yields CDR1 MDHEN and CDR2 SYDVKM. The gene calls are TRBV28 and TRBJ1-2; no clear D. This TCR was recovered from a human donor with classical Hodgkin lymphoma. Material: peripheral blood mononuclear cells (PBMCs), obtained before the second cycle of nivolumab. CDR3: CASSFRFYGYTF. DNA of the CDR3: TGTGCCAGCAGTTTTAGGTTCTATGGCTACACCTTC.